This TCR beta chain was sequenced in a study of blood T cell repertoires in COVID-19. Measured with immunoSEQ multiplex PCR; TCRdb has only the in-frame clones, and not every one. Among about 410,000 clones, 75% to 90% were seen once, and the ten largest hold more than 1.4%. Germline V lookup: CDR1 MGHRA, CDR2 YSYEKL. The J segment lost 2 bases and the V segment lost 4 bases, leaving 14 bases of the junction unmatched. This CDR3 spans 18 amino acids. The sequencing input was peripheral blood. The chain employs TRBV4-1 and TRBJ1-5; 7 bases fit TRBD1. This receptor was identified in a woman aged 25 to 39 with active or convalescent COVID-19. The CDR3 region has the DNA TGCGCCAGCAGCCGCCCGGGACAGCTCCTGGAGGGCAATCAGCCCCAGCATTTT. Its protein product is CASSRPGQLLEGNQPQHF.